This T cell receptor beta chain was captured in a study of T cell responses to AZD1222 COVID-19 vaccine. Combined were second doses at about 4 or about 12 weeks. This table comes from immunoSEQ multiplex PCR, and its TCRdb copy is limited to in-frame clones, with some not included. The sample records fewer than 150,000 clones, approximately 95% being singletons. The germline V and J ends were trimmed by 1 base and 0 bases, with 10 bases remaining between them. Per the germline V gene, CDR1 is LGHDT and CDR2 is YNNKEL (reference sequence). There are 15 residues in the CDR3. J is TRBJ2-7 and V is TRBV3-1 (or the pseudogene TRBV3-2); D not certain. Source: peripheral blood, taken 28 days after the second AZD1222 dose. The TCR comes from an adult who received the AZD1222 COVID-19 vaccine. CDR3 residues: CASSQASGRSYEQYF. The CDR3 nucleotides read TGTGCCAGCAGCCAAGCGTCAGGTCGCTCCTACGAGCAGTACTTC.